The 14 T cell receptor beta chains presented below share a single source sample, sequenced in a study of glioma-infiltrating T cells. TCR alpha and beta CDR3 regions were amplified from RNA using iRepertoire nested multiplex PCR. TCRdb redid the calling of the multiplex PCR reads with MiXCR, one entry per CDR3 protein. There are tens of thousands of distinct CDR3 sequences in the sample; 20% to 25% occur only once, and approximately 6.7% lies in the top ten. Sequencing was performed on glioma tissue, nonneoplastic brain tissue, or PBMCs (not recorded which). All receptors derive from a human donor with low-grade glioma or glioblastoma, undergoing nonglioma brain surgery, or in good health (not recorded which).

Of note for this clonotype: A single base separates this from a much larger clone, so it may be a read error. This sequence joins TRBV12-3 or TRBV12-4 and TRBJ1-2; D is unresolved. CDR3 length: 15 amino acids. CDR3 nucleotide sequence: TGTGCCAGCAGTCTCAGCCCCCCGAGTGGCTATGGCTGCACCTTC. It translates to CASSLSPPSGYGCTF.

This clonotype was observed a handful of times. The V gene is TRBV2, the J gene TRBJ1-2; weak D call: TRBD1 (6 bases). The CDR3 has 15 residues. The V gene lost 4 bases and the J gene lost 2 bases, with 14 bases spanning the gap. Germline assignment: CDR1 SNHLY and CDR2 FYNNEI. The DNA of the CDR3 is TGTGCCAGCAGTGTCAACAGGGCCCCGAACTATGGCTACACCTTC. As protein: CASSVNRAPNYGYTF. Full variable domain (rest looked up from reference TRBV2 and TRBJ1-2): EPEVTQTPSHQVTQMGQEVILRCVPISNHLYFYWYRQILGQKVEFLVSFYNNEISEKSEIFDDQFSVERPDGSNFTLKIRSTKLEDSAMYFCASSVNRAPNYGYTFGSGTRLTVV.

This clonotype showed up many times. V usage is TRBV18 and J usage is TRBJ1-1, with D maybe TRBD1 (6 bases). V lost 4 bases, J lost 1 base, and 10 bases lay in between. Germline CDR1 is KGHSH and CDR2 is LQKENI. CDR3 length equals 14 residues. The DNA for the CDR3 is TGTGCCAGCTCACAGGACAGAGAGAACACTGAAGCTTTCTTT. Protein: CASSQDRENTEAFF.

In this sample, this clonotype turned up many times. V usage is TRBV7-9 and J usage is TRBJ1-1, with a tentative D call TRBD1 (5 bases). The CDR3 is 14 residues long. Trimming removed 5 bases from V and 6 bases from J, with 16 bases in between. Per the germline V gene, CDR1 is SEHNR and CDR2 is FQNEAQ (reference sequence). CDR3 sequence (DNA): TGTGCCAGCAGCCCGCCTGGGGGGATCCCTGAAGCTTTCTTT. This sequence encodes CASSPPGGIPEAFF.

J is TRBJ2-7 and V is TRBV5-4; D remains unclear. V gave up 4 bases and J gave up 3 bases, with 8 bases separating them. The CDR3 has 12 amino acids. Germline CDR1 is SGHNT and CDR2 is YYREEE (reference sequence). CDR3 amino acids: CASSQDRYEQYF. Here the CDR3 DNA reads TGTGCCAGCAGCCAGGACCGCTACGAGCAGTACTTC.

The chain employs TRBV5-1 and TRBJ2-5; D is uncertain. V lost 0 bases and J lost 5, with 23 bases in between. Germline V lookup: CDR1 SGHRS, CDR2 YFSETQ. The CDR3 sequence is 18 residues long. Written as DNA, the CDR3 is TGCGCCAGCAGCTTGGGGGTCGTGGCTGCGACACTCCGGGAGACCCAGTACTTC. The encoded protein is CASSLGVVAATLRETQYF.

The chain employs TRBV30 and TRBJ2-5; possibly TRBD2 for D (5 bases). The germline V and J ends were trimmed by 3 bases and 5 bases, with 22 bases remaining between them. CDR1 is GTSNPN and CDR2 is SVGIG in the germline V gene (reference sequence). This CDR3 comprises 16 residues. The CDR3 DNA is TGTGCCTGGAGCAGATGGACTGTCCGTCGAGGGGAGACCCAGTACTTC. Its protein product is CAWSRWTVRRGETQYF.

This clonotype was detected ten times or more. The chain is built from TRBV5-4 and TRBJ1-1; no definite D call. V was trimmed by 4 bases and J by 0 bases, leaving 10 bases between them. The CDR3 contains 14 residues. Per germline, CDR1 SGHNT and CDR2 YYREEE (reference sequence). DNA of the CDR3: TGTGCCAGCAGCCCGATGCGGGTGAACACTGAAGCTTTCTTT. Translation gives CASSPMRVNTEAFF. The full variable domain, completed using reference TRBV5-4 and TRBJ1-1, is ETGVTQSPTHLIKTRGQQVTLRCSSQSGHNTVSWYQQALGQGPQFIFQYYREEENGRGNFPPRFSGLQFPNYSSELNVNALELDDSALYLCASSPMRVNTEAFFGQGTRLTVV.

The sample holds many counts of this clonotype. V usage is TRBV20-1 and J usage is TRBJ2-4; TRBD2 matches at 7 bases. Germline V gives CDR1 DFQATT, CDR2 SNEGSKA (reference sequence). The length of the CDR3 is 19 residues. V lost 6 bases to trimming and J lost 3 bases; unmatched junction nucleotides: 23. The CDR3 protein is CSAPAAGPEVRLGKNIQYF. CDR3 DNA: TGCAGTGCCCCAGCAGCGGGACCCGAGGTCCGTTTGGGCAAAAACATTCAGTACTTC.

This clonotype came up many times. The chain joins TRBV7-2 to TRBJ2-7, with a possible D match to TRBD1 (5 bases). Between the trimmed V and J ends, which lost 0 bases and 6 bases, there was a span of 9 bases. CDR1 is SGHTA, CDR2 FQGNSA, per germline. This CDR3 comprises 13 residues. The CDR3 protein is CASSLASGFEQYF. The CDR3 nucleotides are TGTGCCAGCAGCTTAGCATCAGGGTTCGAGCAGTACTTC.

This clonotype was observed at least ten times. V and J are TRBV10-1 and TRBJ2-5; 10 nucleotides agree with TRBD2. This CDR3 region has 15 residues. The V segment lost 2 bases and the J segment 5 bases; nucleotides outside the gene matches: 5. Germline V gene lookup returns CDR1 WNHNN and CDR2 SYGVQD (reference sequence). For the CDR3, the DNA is TGCGCCAGCAGTGAGAGCGGGAGGGCCTCGGAGACCCAGTACTTC. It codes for CASSESGRASETQYF.

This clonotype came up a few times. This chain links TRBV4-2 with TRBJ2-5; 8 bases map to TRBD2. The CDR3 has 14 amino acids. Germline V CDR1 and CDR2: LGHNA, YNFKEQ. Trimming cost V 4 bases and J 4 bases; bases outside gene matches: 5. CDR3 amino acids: CASSLGGGSETQYF. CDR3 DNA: TGTGCCAGCAGCCTAGGCGGGGGGTCAGAGACCCAGTACTTC.

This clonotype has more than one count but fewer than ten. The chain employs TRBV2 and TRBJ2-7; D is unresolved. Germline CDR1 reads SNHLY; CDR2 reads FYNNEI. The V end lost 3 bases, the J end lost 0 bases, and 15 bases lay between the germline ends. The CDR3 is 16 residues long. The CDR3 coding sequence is TGTGCCAGCAGTGACCCGCTGGCAGCGAGCTCCTACGAGCAGTACTTC. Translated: CASSDPLAASSYEQYF.

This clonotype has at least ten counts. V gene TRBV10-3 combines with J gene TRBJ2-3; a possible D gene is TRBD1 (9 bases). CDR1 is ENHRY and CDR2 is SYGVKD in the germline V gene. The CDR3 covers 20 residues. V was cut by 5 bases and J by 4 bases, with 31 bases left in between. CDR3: CAISPSDRGTGGPLSDTQYF. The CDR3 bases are TGTGCCATCAGTCCTTCGGACAGGGGCACGGGGGGGCCTCTGTCAGATACGCAGTATTTT.